This section outlines one T cell receptor (beta chain) sequence together with its context. This record belongs to a study of blood T cell repertoires in COVID-19. The wider study: The cDNA or gDNA used as material had been derived from T cells, B-cell-depleted T cells, or PBMCs.

Patients of the Seattle cohort, enrolled during active infection, were followed longitudinally. Germline loops: CDR1 SNHLY, CDR2 FYNNEI. The J segment lost 2 bases and the V segment lost 5 bases, leaving 1 base of the junction unmatched. The CDR3 length is 13 residues. Per the original methods: Reference gene primer amplification gave nucleated cell count estimates. Generated by immunoSEQ multiplex PCR, the TCRdb table keeps only in-frame clones and is missing some. That table gives V, J and clone size, and the DNA gave D and trimming. Here the sample spans 300,000 to 350,000 clones, about 91% being singletons.

This rearrangement joins TRBV2 to TRBJ2-5, with 8 bases that match TRBD2. This clonotype was sampled from a woman aged 25 to 39 with COVID-19, enrolled during active disease. Input material: peripheral blood. CDR3 sequence: CASSREGQETQYF. The CDR3, as DNA: TGTGCCAGCAGTCGGGAGGGGCAAGAGACCCAGTACTTC.